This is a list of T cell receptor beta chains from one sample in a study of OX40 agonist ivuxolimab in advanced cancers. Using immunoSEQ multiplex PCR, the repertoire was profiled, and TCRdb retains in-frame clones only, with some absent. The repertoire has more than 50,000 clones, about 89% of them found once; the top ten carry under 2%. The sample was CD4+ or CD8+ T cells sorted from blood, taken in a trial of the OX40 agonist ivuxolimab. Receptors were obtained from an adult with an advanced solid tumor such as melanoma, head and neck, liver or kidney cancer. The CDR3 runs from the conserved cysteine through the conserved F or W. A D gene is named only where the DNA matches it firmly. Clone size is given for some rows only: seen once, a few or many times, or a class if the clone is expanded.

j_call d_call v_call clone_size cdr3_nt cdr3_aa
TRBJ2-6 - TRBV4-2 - TGTGCCAGCAGCCAAGAAGGAACCTCTGGGGCCAACGTCCTGACTTTC CASSQEGTSGANVLTF
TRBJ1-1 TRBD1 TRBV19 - TGTGCCAGTAGTCCAGGGACAGGAAGGGGTACTGAAGCTTTCTTT CASSPGTGRGTEAFF
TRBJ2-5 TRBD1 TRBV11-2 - TGTACCAGCAGCCACAGGGGGCAGGTCGAGACCCAGTACTTC CTSSHRGQVETQYF
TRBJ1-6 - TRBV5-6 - TGTGCCAGCAGCCCCCCGGGGTTTTCACCCCTCCACTTT CASSPPGFSPLHF
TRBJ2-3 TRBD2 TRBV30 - TGTGCCGGCGGAGCGGGACCTAGCACAGATACGCAGTATTTT CAGGAGPSTDTQYF
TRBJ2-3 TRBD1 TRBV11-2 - TGTGCCAGCAGCGAACAGGGGGGCTTGGATACGCAGTATTTT CASSEQGGLDTQYF
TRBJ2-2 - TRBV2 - TGTGCCAGCAGTGAAGATAGGGGGAACACCGGGGAGCTGTTTTTT CASSEDRGNTGELFF
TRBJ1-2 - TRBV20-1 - TGCAGTGCTAGAAACGGTAATGGCTACACCTTC CSARNGNGYTF
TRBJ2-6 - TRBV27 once TGTGCCAGCAGTTTATGGTCTGGGGCCAACGTCCTGACTTTC CASSLWSGANVLTF
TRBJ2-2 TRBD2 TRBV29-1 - TGCAGCGTCACTAGCGGGAGGGAGGCCACCGGGGAGCTGTTTTTT CSVTSGREATGELFF
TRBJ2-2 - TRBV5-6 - TGTGCCAGCAGATCGTGGGGAGCCGGGGAGCTGTTTTTT CASRSWGAGELFF
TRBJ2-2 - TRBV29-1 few TGCAGCGTTGTAACAGGGAACACCGGGGAGCTGTTTTTT CSVVTGNTGELFF
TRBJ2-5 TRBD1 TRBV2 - TGTGCCAGCAGTGACTGGGACAGGGTGAGGCAGACCCAGTACTTC CASSDWDRVRQTQYF
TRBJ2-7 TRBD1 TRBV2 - TGTGCCAGCAGTGACGACAGGGGCCACGAGCAGTACTTC CASSDDRGHEQYF
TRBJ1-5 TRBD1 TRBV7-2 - TGTGCCAGCAGCTTATATGGGACAGGGGATAATCAGCCCCAGCATTTT CASSLYGTGDNQPQHF
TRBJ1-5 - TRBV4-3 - TGCGCCAGCAGCCAACCCCCGGGACCCACGGGGGAACAGCCCCAGCATTTT CASSQPPGPTGEQPQHF
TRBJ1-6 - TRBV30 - TGTGCCTGGGTCGGATTACCTAATTCACCCCTCCACTTT CAWVGLPNSPLHF
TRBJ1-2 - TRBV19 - TGTGCCAGTAGACACACCGCCCCCAACAGGTTTCTTTATGGCTACACCTTC CASRHTAPNRFLYGYTF
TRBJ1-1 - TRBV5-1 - TGCGCCAGCAGCTCCATGGACGGCATCATGAACACTGAAGCTTTCTTT CASSSMDGIMNTEAFF
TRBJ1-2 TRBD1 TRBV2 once TGTGCCAGCAGGCAGGGGGACTATGGCTACACCTTC CASRQGDYGYTF
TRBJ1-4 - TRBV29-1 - TGCAGCGTTGGGGCAGGGCCTAATGAAAAACTGTTTTTT CSVGAGPNEKLFF
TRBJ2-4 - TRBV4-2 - TGTGCCAGCAGCCAAGATCCGGGGAAGGTTCAGTACTTC CASSQDPGKVQYF
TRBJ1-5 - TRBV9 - TGTGCCAGCAGCGCCTCTCTTAGCAATCAGCCCCAGCATTTT CASSASLSNQPQHF
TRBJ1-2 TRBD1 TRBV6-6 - TGTGCCAGCAGTTTGGGACAGTACTATGGCTACACCTTC CASSLGQYYGYTF
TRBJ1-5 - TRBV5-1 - TGCGCCAGCAGCTTGGAAACAGGGTTCAATCAGCCCCAGCATTTT CASSLETGFNQPQHF
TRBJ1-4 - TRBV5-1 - TGCGCCAGCAGCTTGGAAACCTCAACTAATGAAAAACTGTTTTTT CASSLETSTNEKLFF
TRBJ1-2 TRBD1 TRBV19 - TGTGCCAGTAGTGCGACAGGGGGTAATGGCTACACCTTC CASSATGGNGYTF
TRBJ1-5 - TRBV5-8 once TGTGCCAGCAGCTCTACGGATCTGGGAGATCAGCCCCAGCATTTT CASSSTDLGDQPQHF
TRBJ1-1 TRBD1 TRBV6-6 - TGTGCCAGCAGTCCACAGGGGGCAAGGGCTTTCTTT CASSPQGARAFF
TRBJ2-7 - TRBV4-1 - TGCGCCAGCAGCCAAGCCCCTTTGGGGGTGTCCTACGAGCAGTACTTC CASSQAPLGVSYEQYF
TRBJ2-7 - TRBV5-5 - TGTGCCAGCAGCCACCAGGTGCAGGGGCCAAACGAGCAGTACTTC CASSHQVQGPNEQYF
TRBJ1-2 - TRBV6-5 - TGTGCCAGCAGTTACATCGACAGTAACTATGGCTACACCTTC CASSYIDSNYGYTF
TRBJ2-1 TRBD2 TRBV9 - TGTGCCAGCAGCGTGACCGGGACTAGGGACAATGAGCAGTTCTTC CASSVTGTRDNEQFF
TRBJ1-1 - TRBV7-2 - TGTGCCAGCAGCGCAGGACAGAGTGAAGCTTTCTTT CASSAGQSEAFF
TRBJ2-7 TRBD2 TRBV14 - TGTGCCAGCAGCAGGACTAGCGGGAGGGCCGGCGAGCAGTACTTC CASSRTSGRAGEQYF
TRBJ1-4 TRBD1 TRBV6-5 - TGTGCCAGCAGTTACGGGACAGGTGAAAAACTGTTTTTT CASSYGTGEKLFF
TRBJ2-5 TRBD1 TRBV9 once TGTGCCAGCAGCCCCCGCGAGGGGGCCTTTGAGACCCAGTACTTC CASSPREGAFETQYF
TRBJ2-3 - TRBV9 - TGTGCCAGCAGCCCCCCCCGGGGGCAACGCACAGATACGCAGTATTTT CASSPPRGQRTDTQYF
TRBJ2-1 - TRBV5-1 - TGCGCCAGTAGAGTGGGTGGTGATTACAATGAGCAGTTCTTC CASRVGGDYNEQFF
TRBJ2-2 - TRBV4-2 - TGTGCCAGCAGCCCCGACCTAGCTAAGAACACCGGGGAGCTGTTTTTT CASSPDLAKNTGELFF
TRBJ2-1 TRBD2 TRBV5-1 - TGCGCCAGCAGCCCGGACCCGGCTAGCGGATACAATGAGCAGTTCTTC CASSPDPASGYNEQFF
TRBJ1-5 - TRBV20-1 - TGCAGTGCTCAAAGCAATCAGCCCCAGCATTTT CSAQSNQPQHF
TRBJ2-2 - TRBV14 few TGTGCCAGCAGCCCTCAAGCGGGTCCCACCGGGGAGCTGTTTTTT CASSPQAGPTGELFF